Following are 20 T cell receptor beta chains from one sample sequenced in a study of blood T cell repertoires in COVID-19 (dated by TCRdb to 2018 to 2021). Libraries were constructed by the immunoSEQ multiplex PCR assay. In TCRdb, the immuneACCESS table is reduced to in-frame sequences with V and J assigned. These tables do not hold every clone; where another copy was compared, an unresolved V gene accounts for under half, and the others remain unexplained. Recorded for this sample are some 200,000 clones; about 79% of them occurred a single time. Jointly, the top ten make up approximately 1.2% of the sample. The sequencing sample was made of PBMCs or T cells enriched from blood (not recorded which). The receptors shown here come from a woman in her thirties or forties with acute COVID-19.

Written as DNA, the CDR3 is TGCAGCGCGTCTGGATCAGGGCCTAACTATGGCTACACCTTC. Protein product: CSASGSGPNYGYTF. The chain couples TRBV29-1 to TRBJ1-2, with a tentative D call TRBD1 (5 bases). Trimming left V 7 bases short and J 0 bases short, with 15 bases between. The germline V gene has CDR1 SQVTM and CDR2 ANQGSEA. The CDR3 contains 14 residues.

The chain uses TRBV6-2 or TRBV6-3 and TRBJ1-5; 9 nucleotides align to TRBD1. CDR3 length: 15 amino acids. J gave up 4 bases and V 6 bases, and 7 bases lay outside the gene matches. The V gene's germline CDR1 is MNHEY and CDR2 SVGEGT. CDR3 region: CASSRGQGSNQPQHF. The DNA of the CDR3 is TGTGCCAGCAGCCGGGGACAGGGTAGTAATCAGCCCCAGCATTTT.

The chain has TRBV7-9 and TRBJ2-7; a possible D gene is TRBD2 (5 bases). CDR3 size: 13 residues. Germline-derived CDR1 and CDR2 are SEHNR and FQNEAQ (reference sequence). Trimming cost V 1 base and J 4 bases, with 8 bases left between them. Here the CDR3 reads CASSLDSGYEQYF. The DNA of the CDR3 is TGTGCCAGCAGCTTAGACTCGGGGTACGAGCAGTACTTC.

The gene calls are TRBV7-3 and TRBJ2-1; 8 bases match TRBD1. V trimming: 4 bases; J trimming: 5 bases; junction bases outside the gene matches: 7. Looked up from germline, CDR1 is SGHTA and CDR2 is FQGTGA. The CDR3 extends over 15 amino acids. CDR3 DNA: TGTGCCAGCAGCTCTTCCGGGACAGGAAACAATGAGCAGTTCTTC. Translating it yields CASSSSGTGNNEQFF.

In this sample, this clone turned up a few times. The chain links TRBV3-1 (or the pseudogene TRBV3-2) to TRBJ1-4; the match to TRBD1 covers 7 bases. Germline trimming cut 3 bases from V and 5 bases from J; bases unmatched to any gene: 3. This CDR3 region has 14 residues. The V gene's germline CDR1 is LGHDT and CDR2 YNNKEL (reference sequence). CDR3 bases: TGTGCCAGCAGCCACGGACAGGAAAATGAAAAACTGTTTTTT. Its protein is CASSHGQENEKLFF.

CDR3 loop: CASSERVGFTDTQYF. In DNA, the CDR3 is TGTGCCAGCAGTGAGAGGGTGGGATTCACAGATACGCAGTATTTT. This chain connects TRBV6-1 to TRBJ2-3; TRBD2 is a possible D gene (5 bases). V lost 3 bases, J lost 2 bases, and 12 bases lay in between. The CDR3 is made up of 15 amino acids. The germline V gene encodes CDR1 MNHNS and CDR2 SASEGT.

This chain uses TRBV11-2 with TRBJ1-1; D is unclear. The CDR3 sequence is 15 residues long. Between the trimmed V and J ends, which lost 6 bases and 4 bases, there was a span of 18 bases. In germline, CDR1 is SGHAT, CDR2 FQNNGV. The CDR3 sequence: CASRPVSSTGTEAFF. The CDR3 coding sequence is TGTGCCAGCAGACCCGTTTCGAGTACGGGCACTGAAGCTTTCTTT.

The CDR3 bases are TGTGCCAGCAGCTTACAGGGGGCTAAGGAGCCCCAGCATTTT. This codes for CASSLQGAKEPQHF. V usage is TRBV7-9 and J usage is TRBJ1-5; TRBD1 matches 8 bases. CDR1 and CDR2 from the germline V gene are SEHNR and FQNEAQ (reference sequence). The junction had 5 bases not matched to a gene; V was cut back by 2 bases and J by 8 bases. This CDR3 region has 14 residues.

V is TRBV25-1 and J is TRBJ2-5; TRBD2 is a possible D gene (6 bases). The CDR3 covers 15 residues. Germline V gene data show CDR1 as MGHDK and CDR2 as SYGVNS. Trimming shortened V by 4 bases and J by 2 bases, and 14 bases separated the two germline ends. The CDR3 DNA sequence: TGTGCCAGCAGTGTACCGGACGGGGGTCAAGAGACCCAGTACTTC. Amino acids: CASSVPDGGQETQYF.

This chain joins TRBV18 and TRBJ2-5, with TRBD2 matching 7 bases. CDR3 length: 15 residues. Looked up from germline, CDR1 is KGHSH and CDR2 is LQKENI. With 1 base clipped from V and 4 bases from J, the junction kept 6 bases outside the gene matches. Written as DNA, the CDR3 is TGTGCCAGCTCACCACGGGACGGCGGGGGAGAGACCCAGTACTTC. It encodes CASSPRDGGGETQYF. Full variable domain (missing parts from reference TRBV18 and TRBJ2-5): NAGVMQNPRHLVRRRGQEARLRCSPMKGHSHVYWYRQLPEEGLKFMVYLQKENIIDESGMPKERFSAEFPKEGPSILRIQQVVRGDSAAYFCASSPRDGGGETQYFGPGTRLLVL.

The chain is built from TRBV7-2 and TRBJ2-1; the match to TRBD2 covers 9 bases. CDR1 and CDR2 from the germline V gene are SGHTA and FQGNSA. With V trimmed by 5 bases and J by 5 bases, 10 bases remained unmatched. This CDR3 is built from 16 residues. The CDR3 loop reads CASSQELAGIDNEQFF. DNA for the CDR3: TGTGCCAGCAGCCAGGAGCTAGCGGGGATCGACAATGAGCAGTTCTTC.

The DNA of the CDR3 is TGTGCCAGCAGCCAGTTCAGTCCCACAGGGAACTATGGCTACACCTTC. Its protein is CASSQFSPTGNYGYTF. This rearrangement joins TRBV28 to TRBJ1-2; TRBD1 might be the D (6 bases). Germline CDR1 MDHEN, CDR2 SYDVKM. V was trimmed by 6 bases and J by 2 bases, leaving 19 bases between them. The CDR3 is 16 residues long.

This clone has just a few counts. The chain uses TRBV6-5 and TRBJ1-2; 8 bases align to TRBD1. The germline V gene encodes CDR1 MNHEY and CDR2 SVGAGI. V dropped 7 bases and J dropped 1; count of bases not matched to a gene: 5. There are 14 residues in the CDR3. The CDR3: CASTLDRDNYGYTF. Here the CDR3 DNA reads TGTGCCAGCACCCTGGACAGGGATAACTATGGCTACACCTTC.

The rearrangement joins TRBV15 to TRBJ1-5; TRBD1 matches at 7 bases. Germline CDR1 is LNHNV and CDR2 is YYDKDF (reference sequence). The CDR3 has 14 amino acids. J lost 7 bases, V lost 4 bases, and 7 bases had no gene match. The CDR3 nucleotides read TGTGCCACCAGCAAAAGACAGGGCTTGCAGCCCCAGCATTTT. This gives the protein CATSKRQGLQPQHF.

This chain joins TRBV12-3 or TRBV12-4 and TRBJ1-2; a possible D gene is TRBD1 (5 bases). The CDR3 has 12 amino acids. V was trimmed by 5 bases and J by 4 bases, leaving 8 bases between them. CDR3 protein: CASSKDSYGYTF. Written as DNA, the CDR3 is TGTGCCAGCAGTAAAGACAGCTATGGCTACACCTTC.

In DNA, the CDR3 is TGTGCCAGCAGCTTAGACAGGGTCCCTGAAGCTTTCTTT. As protein: CASSLDRVPEAFF. V and J are TRBV7-2 and TRBJ1-1; weak D call: TRBD1 (6 bases). CDR1 SGHTA and CDR2 FQGNSA come from the germline V gene. The ends were cut back, 1 base at V and 6 bases at J, with 9 bases in the middle. The CDR3 loop spans 13 amino acids.

This clone has just a few counts. The chain couples TRBV13 to TRBJ2-7, with 11 bases lining up with TRBD2. The CDR3 sequence is 18 residues long. Looked up from germline, CDR1 is PRHDT and CDR2 is FYEKMQ (reference sequence). V gave up 2 bases and J gave up 2 bases; unmatched junction bases: 11. The chain's CDR3 is CASSLRREPGLAAYEQYF. Here the CDR3 DNA reads TGTGCCAGCAGCTTAAGACGAGAACCGGGACTAGCGGCCTACGAGCAGTACTTC. Drawing the rest from reference TRBV13 and TRBJ2-7, the complete variable domain is AAGVIQSPRHLIKEKRETATLKCYPIPRHDTVYWYQQGPGQDPQFLISFYEKMQSDKGSIPDRFSAQQFSDYHSELNMSSLELGDSALYFCASSLRREPGLAAYEQYFGPGTRLTVT.

This chain joins TRBV23-1 and TRBJ2-1; possible D gene TRBD2, 6 bases. TRBV23-1 is marked as an open reading frame, function uncertain. V lost 0 bases and J 3 bases, leaving 12 bases between the germline ends. The CDR3 has 16 amino acids. The CDR3 reads CASSQSRLANYNEQFF. In DNA form, the CDR3 reads TGCGCCAGCAGTCAATCCCGCCTAGCGAACTACAATGAGCAGTTCTTC.

The chain employs TRBV30 and TRBJ1-3, with 8 bases matching TRBD1. This CDR3 has 15 amino acids. V trimming: 4 bases; J trimming: 0 bases; junction bases outside the gene matches: 5. Germline V gene data show CDR1 as GTSNPN and CDR2 as SVGIG (reference sequence). CDR3 nucleotides: TGTGCCTGGACAAGACAGGGGAGCTCTGGAAACACCATATATTTT. Its protein product is CAWTRQGSSGNTIYF. The full variable domain, in which reference TRBV30 and TRBJ1-3 provide the parts outside the CDR3, is SQTIHQWPATLVQPVGSPLSLECTVEGTSNPNLYWYRQAAGRGLQLLFYSVGIGQISSEVPQNLSASRPQDRQFILSSKKLLLSDSGFYLCAWTRQGSSGNTIYFGEGSWLTVV.

Comments on this clone: Other DNA sequences in the same sample also yield this CDR3. The genes are TRBV20-1 and TRBJ1-1; D uncertain. Per the germline V gene, CDR1 is DFQATT and CDR2 is SNEGSKA (reference sequence). V shed 3 bases and J shed 1 base, with 9 bases lying between them. The CDR3 loop spans 13 amino acids. CDR3 amino acids: CSASPGGNTEAFF. For the CDR3, the DNA is TGCAGTGCTAGTCCCGGAGGGAACACTGAAGCTTTCTTT.